Described below is a single TCR beta chain sequence and its context. What it binds is not known. The method was immunoSEQ multiplex PCR; TCRdb's version includes in-frame clones alone and lacks a portion of them. The repertoire includes tens of thousands of clones, 60% to 80% of them detected once, and 10% to 15% sits in the top ten. The record originates from a study of cytotoxic CD8 clonotypes in ibrutinib-treated CLL. Overall study results and limits: Sampling schedules were unmatched across sustained-remission and progressing patients. Whereas clonality rose at ibrutinib response, it declined toward baseline at progression.

Trimming shortened V by 3 bases and J by 3 bases, and 12 bases separated the two germline ends. The length of the CDR3 is 15 residues. Germline CDR1 and CDR2: SQVTM and ANQGSEA. The receptor's source is a human donor with chronic lymphocytic leukemia. The specimen comprised PBMCs, sampled after 12 months of ibrutinib treatment. V is TRBV29-1 and J is TRBJ2-6; the D gene is possibly TRBD1 (5 bases). This CDR3 reads CSVDGLQGGANVLTF. The CDR3 coding sequence is TGCAGCGTTGATGGTCTGCAGGGTGGGGCCAACGTCCTGACTTTC.